This T cell receptor beta chain was sequenced during a study of technical replicates of blood from a handful of donors. Sequencing was performed with immunoSEQ multiplex PCR; in TCRdb, only in-frame clones are kept and a portion is missing. This sample has about 59,000 clones, with 85% to 95% found just once. V gave up 7 bases and J gave up 7 bases, with 7 bases separating them. Germline V lookup: CDR1 SQVTM, CDR2 ANQGSEA. The CDR3 has 10 amino acids. This clone was found a few times. The sample taken for sequencing was PBMCs. The sequence was collected from a human donor in good health. Some clones in this sample may be carry-over from other donors' samples. V and J are TRBV29-1 and TRBJ2-2; perhaps TRBD1 as D (5 bases). CDR3 in amino acids: CSGDSGELFF. As DNA, the CDR3 is TGCAGCGGAGACAGCGGGGAGCTGTTTTTT.